This TCR beta chain emerged from a study of human T cells and chemical hapten exposure. Study background: Patients, a majority of them female, were diagnosed with alopecia areata, totalis or universalis.

TCRdb itself ran the RACE reads through MiXCR, one entry per CDR3 protein. The sample lists around 160,000 distinct CDR3 sequences, 14% occurring once. CDR3 length equals 16 residues. With 4 bases clipped from V and 5 bases from J, the junction kept 6 bases outside the gene matches. From germline, CDR1 is SGHRS and CDR2 YFSETQ. Time point indicated: patch test 1, 2 weeks after DPC sensitization. Treatment of the sample: therapeutic diphenylcyclopropenone sensitization with weekly scalp DPC. This clonotype was detected only a few times. What it binds is not known. Study-wide results and caveats: Compared to controls, expanded TCRs made significantly more large clusters of similar CDR3s. Higher patch test scores went with higher counts of PT1 expanded TCRs. The study found that DPC sensitization did not change TCRs above 1 in 1000 frequency.

This clonotype was sampled from a woman between 25 and 40 years old with alopecia areata. Some clones in this sample may be carry-over from other donors' samples. The J gene is TRBJ2-1, the V gene TRBV5-1, with 13 nucleotides matching TRBD2. Sequences were derived from whole blood, sampled in connection with sensitization to the hapten diphenylcyclopropenone (DPC). Written as DNA, the CDR3 is TGCGCCAGCAGCCCGGGACTAGCGGGACCAAACAATGAGCAGTTCTTC. Protein sequence: CASSPGLAGPNNEQFF.